These 21 T cell receptor beta chains were sequenced from one sample in a study of CD8+ T cells in alopecia areata. Reverse transcription of extracted RNA yielded cDNA, which provided the sequencing template. Profiled with immunoSEQ multiplex PCR; TCRdb holds only in-frame clones, not every one. The sample comprises fewer than 150,000 clones, roughly 54% of which are singletons, and less than 5.5% rests with the top ten. This specimen consisted of CD4+ T cells sorted from blood, obtained at week 0. The receptors here all came from a human donor with alopecia areata.

This chain joins TRBV18 and TRBJ1-2, with D perhaps TRBD1 (6 bases). Trimming took 0 bases from V and 7 from J, leaving 15 bases between them. CDR3 length equals 15 residues. Germline lookup yields CDR1 KGHSH and CDR2 LQKENI. CDR3 DNA: TGTGCCAGCTCACCACCTCAGACAGGCGACCGTGGCTACACCTTC. Residues: CASSPPQTGDRGYTF.

The V call is TRBV2, the J call TRBJ2-3; 10 nucleotides line up with TRBD1. Unmatched junction bases numbered 2, after V lost 5 bases and J lost 0 bases. The CDR3 is 15 residues long. Per germline, CDR1 SNHLY and CDR2 FYNNEI. The CDR3 sequence: CASSRDRGSTDTQYF. The CDR3 DNA sequence: TGTGCCAGCAGTAGGGACAGGGGAAGCACAGATACGCAGTATTTT. Combining the CDR3 with reference TRBV2 and TRBJ2-3 gives the whole variable domain EPEVTQTPSHQVTQMGQEVILRCVPISNHLYFYWYRQILGQKVEFLVSFYNNEISEKSEIFDDQFSVERPDGSNFTLKIRSTKLEDSAMYFCASSRDRGSTDTQYFGPGTRLTVL.

This clone has just one count. The rearrangement links TRBV7-2 to TRBJ2-3; no firm D call. The CDR3 totals 14 residues. From germline, CDR1 is SGHTA and CDR2 FQGNSA. V was trimmed by 1 base and J by 1 base, leaving 6 bases between them. The CDR3 DNA follows: TGTGCCAGCAGCTTAGGGGCTGGCACAGATACGCAGTATTTT. It codes for CASSLGAGTDTQYF.

V and J are TRBV4-3 and TRBJ2-5, with 8 bases fitting TRBD2. CDR1 is LGHNA and CDR2 is YSLEER in the germline V gene. The CDR3 is 15 amino acids. The junction had 8 bases not matched to a gene; V was cut back by 4 bases and J by 4 bases. CDR3 DNA sequence: TGCGCCAGCAGCCTAAACCGGGGGGGCACAGAGACCCAGTACTTC. Translation gives CASSLNRGGTETQYF.

This clone was seen a handful of times. Other DNA sequences in the same sample also yield this CDR3. V is TRBV9 and J is TRBJ1-2, with D perhaps matching TRBD1 (6 bases). Trimming cost V 0 bases and J 0 bases, with 9 bases left between them. The CDR3 runs to 15 residues. The germline gives CDR1 SGDLS, CDR2 YYNGEE. CDR3 sequence (DNA): TGTGCCAGCAGCGTAGGGGAGGGGGCTAACTATGGCTACACCTTC. The encoded protein is CASSVGEGANYGYTF.

The genes are TRBV2 and TRBJ2-2; a possible D gene is TRBD2 (6 bases). The CDR3 extends over 16 amino acids. From germline, CDR1 is SNHLY and CDR2 FYNNEI. Trimming cost V 6 bases and J 0 bases, with 14 bases left between them. CDR3 in amino acids: CASRAGPTSNTGELFF. CDR3 DNA: TGTGCCAGCAGGGCGGGACCGACATCGAACACCGGGGAGCTGTTTTTT.

The V and J genes are TRBV6-5 and TRBJ1-5; a possible D gene is TRBD1 (5 bases). Germline CDR1 reads MNHEY; CDR2 reads SVGAGI. Trimming took off 6 bases at V and 2 bases at J, with 11 bases between the two ends. This CDR3 is 14 amino acids long. The CDR3 loop reads CASSPRVGNQPQHF. The CDR3 DNA is TGTGCCAGCAGCCCCAGGGTTGGCAATCAGCCCCAGCATTTT.

This chain uses TRBV7-3 with TRBJ2-2; D is uncertain. Germline V gene data show CDR1 as SGHTA and CDR2 as FQGTGA. Deletions cut 1 base from V and 7 bases from J, with 10 bases between. This CDR3 is built from 14 residues. For the CDR3, the DNA is TGTGCCAGCAGCTTAAGTTGGCGCGACGGGGAGCTGTTTTTT. This sequence encodes CASSLSWRDGELFF. Full variable domain (rest looked up from reference TRBV7-3 and TRBJ2-2): GAGVSQTPSNKVTEKGKYVELRCDPISGHTALYWYRQSLGQGPEFLIYFQGTGAADDSGLPNDRFFAVRPEGSVSTLKIQRTERGDSAVYLCASSLSWRDGELFFGEGSRLTVL.

CDR3 nucleotide sequence: TGTGCCAGCAGGGGACTAGCGGGGGGAGCAGAGACCCAGTACTTC. It translates to CASRGLAGGAETQYF. This chain links TRBV2 with TRBJ2-5; 15 nucleotides align to TRBD2. The J segment lost 4 bases and the V segment lost 6 bases, leaving 3 bases of the junction unmatched. CDR1 is SNHLY, CDR2 FYNNEI, per germline. This CDR3 is built from 15 residues. The whole variable domain, filled in from reference TRBV2 and TRBJ2-5, reads EPEVTQTPSHQVTQMGQEVILRCVPISNHLYFYWYRQILGQKVEFLVSFYNNEISEKSEIFDDQFSVERPDGSNFTLKIRSTKLEDSAMYFCASRGLAGGAETQYFGPGTRLLVL.

This clone turned up a few times. The V gene is TRBV28, the J gene TRBJ2-7, with D perhaps being TRBD1 or TRBD2 (5 bases each). With 5 bases removed from V and 2 bases from J, the gap between germline ends came to 16 bases. CDR1 is MDHEN and CDR2 is SYDVKM in the germline V gene. The CDR3 totals 15 residues. CDR3 DNA sequence: TGTGCCAGCAGTGTAGCCGGGACGTCCACCTACGAGCAGTACTTC. This translates into CASSVAGTSTYEQYF.

The chain employs TRBV7-2 and TRBJ2-5, with a tentative D call TRBD1 (5 bases). V was clipped by 2 bases and J by 1 base, with 14 bases between them. CDR1 and CDR2 from the germline V gene are SGHTA and FQGNSA. The CDR3 extends over 16 amino acids. Here the CDR3 reads CASSLSKGQGQETQYF. CDR3 nucleotides: TGTGCCAGCAGCTTATCCAAGGGGCAGGGCCAAGAGACCCAGTACTTC. Filled out from reference TRBV7-2 and TRBJ2-5, the complete variable domain reads GAGVSQSPSNKVTEKGKDVELRCDPISGHTALYWYRQSLGQGLEFLIYFQGNSAPDKSGLPSDRFSAERTGGSVSTLTIQRTQQEDSAVYLCASSLSKGQGQETQYFGPGTRLLVL.

The rearrangement joins TRBV7-2 to TRBJ2-1; D may be TRBD1 (5 bases). Germline V lookup: CDR1 SGHTA, CDR2 FQGNSA. CDR3 length equals 15 residues. V was pared by 2 bases and J by 3 bases, with 11 bases between. DNA for the CDR3: TGTGCCAGCAGCTTAAGTCAGCAGGGCTACAATGAGCAGTTCTTC. The encoded protein is CASSLSQQGYNEQFF.

J is TRBJ2-1 and V is TRBV10-3, with D possibly matching TRBD1 (6 bases). Germline CDR1 is ENHRY and CDR2 is SYGVKD. The CDR3 covers 12 residues. V dropped 5 bases and J dropped 5 bases, with 7 bases sitting between them. Here the CDR3 reads CAISRQDNEQFF. The DNA of the CDR3 is TGTGCCATCAGTAGACAGGACAATGAGCAGTTCTTC.

The genes are TRBV18 and TRBJ1-1; no reliable D call. The ends were cut back, 5 bases at V and 1 base at J, with 8 bases in the middle. This CDR3 contains 13 residues. Germline lookup yields CDR1 KGHSH and CDR2 LQKENI. The CDR3 loop reads CASSLETNTEAFF. For the CDR3, the DNA is TGTGCCAGCTCATTAGAAACGAACACTGAAGCTTTCTTT. Combining the CDR3 with reference TRBV18 and TRBJ1-1 gives the whole variable domain NAGVMQNPRHLVRRRGQEARLRCSPMKGHSHVYWYRQLPEEGLKFMVYLQKENIIDESGMPKERFSAEFPKEGPSILRIQQVVRGDSAAYFCASSLETNTEAFFGQGTRLTVV.

V and J are TRBV7-9 and TRBJ2-1; D not certain. CDR1 is SEHNR and CDR2 is FQNEAQ in the germline V gene (reference sequence). V dropped 3 bases and J dropped 6 bases, with 3 bases sitting between them. This CDR3 contains 11 residues. As DNA, the CDR3 is TGTGCCAGCAGCTTGAGCAATGAGCAGTTCTTC. It translates to CASSLSNEQFF.

The gene calls are TRBV15 and TRBJ1-3, with D maybe TRBD1 (5 bases). The ends were cut back, 9 bases at V and 4 bases at J, with 16 bases in the middle. Germline assignment: CDR1 LNHNV and CDR2 YYDKDF (reference sequence). The CDR3 length is 14 residues. DNA for the CDR3: TGTGCCACGAATATCAGGGAAGCGGGAAACACCATATATTTT. Amino acids: CATNIREAGNTIYF.

This clone was seen a few times. The chain couples TRBV25-1 to TRBJ1-1; 12 nucleotides match TRBD1. Germline V lookup: CDR1 MGHDK, CDR2 SYGVNS. The CDR3 spans 16 residues. V shed 4 bases and J 4 bases; nucleotides not matched to a gene: 7. CDR3 region: CASSVRDRGLGTEAFF. The CDR3 DNA follows: TGTGCCAGCAGTGTCCGGGACAGGGGGCTCGGCACTGAAGCTTTCTTT.

There are a few counts of this clone. This chain connects TRBV7-2 to TRBJ2-1, with 11 bases fitting TRBD2. Germline lookup yields CDR1 SGHTA and CDR2 FQGNSA. Trimming took 2 bases from V and 0 from J; bases not matched to a gene: 3. The CDR3 totals 17 residues. The CDR3, as DNA: TGTGCCAGCAGCTTATTGGGACTAGCGGCCTCCTACAATGAGCAGTTCTTC. Protein: CASSLLGLAASYNEQFF.

The chain is built from TRBV9 and TRBJ2-7, with D perhaps matching TRBD1 (5 bases). The length of the CDR3 is 15 residues. Germline V gene lookup returns CDR1 SGDLS and CDR2 YYNGEE. Trimming left V 4 bases short and J 3 bases short, with 17 bases between. CDR3 DNA sequence: TGTGCCAGCAGCCCCCGTTTAGGGGTTAACTACGAGCAGTACTTC. Its protein product is CASSPRLGVNYEQYF. Based on the CDR3 plus reference TRBV9 and TRBJ2-7, the full variable domain is DSGVTQTPKHLITATGQRVTLRCSPRSGDLSVYWYQQSLDQGLQFLIQYYNGEERAKGNILERFSAQQFPDLHSELNLSSLELGDSALYFCASSPRLGVNYEQYFGPGTRLTVT.

This clone was seen only a few times. The rearrangement uses TRBV9 and TRBJ2-3; 8 bases map to TRBD1. The CDR3 is 14 residues long. Germline CDR1 reads SGDLS; CDR2 reads YYNGEE. Trimming cost V 4 bases and J 6 bases; bases outside gene matches: 7. The CDR3 region is CASSTTDRVDTQYF. In DNA form, the CDR3 reads TGTGCCAGCAGCACCACGGACAGGGTTGATACGCAGTATTTT.

In its sample, this clone was seen a few times. This sequence joins TRBV9 and TRBJ2-2; tentatively, D is TRBD1 (6 bases). Per germline, CDR1 SGDLS and CDR2 YYNGEE. The CDR3 has 15 amino acids. V was clipped by 3 bases and J by 2 bases, with 11 bases between them. The CDR3 DNA reads TGTGCCAGCAGCGGGGGACACGGTAACACCGGGGAGCTGTTTTTT. This translates into CASSGGHGNTGELFF.